The entry that follows covers one T cell receptor (beta chain) sequence. The data are from a study of regulatory T cells in long-lasting Graves disease. The time point was: persistent/refractory GD, antithyroid drugs over 5 years with positive TRAb. The TCR library was prepared using RNA isolated from PBMCs. The CDR3 loop spans 12 amino acids. Germline V gene sequence: CDR1 MNHEY, CDR2 SVGEGT. The V gene lost 2 bases and the J gene lost 3 bases, with 5 bases spanning the gap. Arm-PCR of CDR3 regions and iRepertoire HTBI primers were the basis on which TCR beta libraries were built. TCRdb reanalysed the multiplex PCR reads using MiXCR and keeps one entry per CDR3 protein. The table includes a few hundred thousand distinct CDR3 sequences, around 22% detected once.

The chain links TRBV6-2 or TRBV6-3 to TRBJ2-7; D remains ambiguous. Sample: peripheral blood mononuclear cells (PBMCs), taken when the disease was refractory, from a patient treated with antithyroid drugs. The clonotype was recovered from a female donor with Graves disease. The CDR3 spells CASSYLDYEQYF. As DNA, the CDR3 is TGTGCCAGCAGTTACCTGGACTACGAGCAGTACTTC.